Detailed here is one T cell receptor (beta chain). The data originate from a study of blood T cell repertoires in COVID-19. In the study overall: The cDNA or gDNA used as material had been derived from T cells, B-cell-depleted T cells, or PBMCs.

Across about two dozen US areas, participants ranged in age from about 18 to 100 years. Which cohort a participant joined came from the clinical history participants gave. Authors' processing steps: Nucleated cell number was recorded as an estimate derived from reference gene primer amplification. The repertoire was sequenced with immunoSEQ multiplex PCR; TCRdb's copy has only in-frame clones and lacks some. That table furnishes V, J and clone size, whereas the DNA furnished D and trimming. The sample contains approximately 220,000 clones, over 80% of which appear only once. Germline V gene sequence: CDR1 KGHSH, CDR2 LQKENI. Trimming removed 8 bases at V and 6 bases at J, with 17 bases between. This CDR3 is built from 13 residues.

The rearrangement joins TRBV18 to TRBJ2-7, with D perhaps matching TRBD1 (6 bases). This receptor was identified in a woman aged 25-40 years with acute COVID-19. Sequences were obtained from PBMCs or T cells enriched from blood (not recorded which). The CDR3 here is CASTSTGLSEQYF. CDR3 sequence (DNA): TGTGCCAGCACTTCGACAGGTTTATCCGAGCAGTACTTC.